Listed here is a single T cell receptor beta chain. The data are from a study of blood T cell repertoires in COVID-19. Turning to the study itself: PBMCs, B-cell-depleted T cells, or T cells provided the cDNA or gDNA that made up the material.

Participant age was about 18 to 95 years, and participants resided in about two dozen US areas. Germline CDR1 reads KGHSH; CDR2 reads LQKENI. This CDR3 has 17 residues. V gave up 1 base and J gave up 0 bases; unmatched junction bases: 5. TCRdb keeps only in-frame clones here, not all; method: immunoSEQ multiplex PCR. The data contain more than 200,000 clones, around 86% of them seen just once; the ten biggest clones take up 7% to 8.5%. J is TRBJ1-3 and V is TRBV18, with 8 bases that match TRBD1. The receptor's source is a man aged 25-45 years in a cohort exposed to, infected with or recovered from COVID-19 (not recorded which). The source material was PBMCs or T cells enriched from blood (not recorded which). The CDR3 is CASSPLDRVNSGNTIYF. The CDR3 DNA reads as TGTGCCAGCTCACCACTGGACAGGGTTAACTCTGGAAACACCATATATTTT.